This paragraph reports one T cell receptor beta chain. Its antigen is currently unknown. At the DNA level, this CDR3 is encoded by other sequences in the same sample as well. Looked up from germline, CDR1 is MNHNS and CDR2 is SASEGT. Trimming pared 2 bases from V and 5 bases from J, leaving 6 bases between. The CDR3 is 12 residues long. The sample belongs to a study of cytomegalovirus exposure and HLA in healthy donors. Study findings and constraints: In vitro experiments confirmed that a few CMV-associated chains were specific for CMV antigens. The productive fraction for most TCR beta V segments was about 90% or about 30% in an earlier analysis. Later analysis identified a missense DCLRE1C variant that was linked to TCR beta V- and J-gene trimming.

The PCR employed 60 Vbeta primers together with 13 Jbeta primers. Profiling relied on immunoSEQ multiplex PCR, and the TCRdb table lists in-frame clones only, not all of them. The sample contains 150,000 to 200,000 clones, approximately 82% of which appear only once. The sequence derives from a woman in her late teens or twenties in good health and CMV-seropositive. The material sequenced was PBMCs. This chain joins TRBV6-1 and TRBJ2-5, with D unclear. CDR3 in DNA: TGTGCCAGCAGTGAACTGAGGGAGACCCAGTACTTC. It specifies CASSELRETQYF.